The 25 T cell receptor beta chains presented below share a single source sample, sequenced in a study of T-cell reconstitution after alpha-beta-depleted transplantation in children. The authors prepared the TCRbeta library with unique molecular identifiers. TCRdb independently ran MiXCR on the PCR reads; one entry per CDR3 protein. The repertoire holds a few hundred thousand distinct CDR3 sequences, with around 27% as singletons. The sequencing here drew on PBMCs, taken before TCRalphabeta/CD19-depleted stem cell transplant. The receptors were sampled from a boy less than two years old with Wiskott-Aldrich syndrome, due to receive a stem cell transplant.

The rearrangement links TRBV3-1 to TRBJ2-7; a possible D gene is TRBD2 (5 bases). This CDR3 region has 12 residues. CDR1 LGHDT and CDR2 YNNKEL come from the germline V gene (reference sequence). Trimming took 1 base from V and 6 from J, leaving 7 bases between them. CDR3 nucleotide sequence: TGTGCCAGCAGCCAAGTTGAGGGCGAGCAGTACTTC. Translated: CASSQVEGEQYF.

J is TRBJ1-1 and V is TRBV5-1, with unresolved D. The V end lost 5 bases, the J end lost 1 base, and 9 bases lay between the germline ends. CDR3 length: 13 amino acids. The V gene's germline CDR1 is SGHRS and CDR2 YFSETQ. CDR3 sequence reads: CASSRTPNTEAFF. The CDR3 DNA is TGCGCCAGCAGTCGCACCCCGAACACTGAAGCTTTCTTT.

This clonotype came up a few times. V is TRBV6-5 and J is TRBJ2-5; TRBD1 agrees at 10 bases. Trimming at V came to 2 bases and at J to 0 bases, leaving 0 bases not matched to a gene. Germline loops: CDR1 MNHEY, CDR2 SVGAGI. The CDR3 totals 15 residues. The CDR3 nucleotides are TGTGCCAGCAGTTACGACAGGGGGCACCAAGAGACCCAGTACTTC. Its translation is CASSYDRGHQETQYF.

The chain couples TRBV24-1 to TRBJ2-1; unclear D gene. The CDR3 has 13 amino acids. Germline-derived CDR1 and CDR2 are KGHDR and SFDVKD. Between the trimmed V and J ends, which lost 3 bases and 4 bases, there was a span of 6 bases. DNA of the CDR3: TGTGCCACCAGTGATGATGTATACAATGAGCAGTTCTTC. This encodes CATSDDVYNEQFF.

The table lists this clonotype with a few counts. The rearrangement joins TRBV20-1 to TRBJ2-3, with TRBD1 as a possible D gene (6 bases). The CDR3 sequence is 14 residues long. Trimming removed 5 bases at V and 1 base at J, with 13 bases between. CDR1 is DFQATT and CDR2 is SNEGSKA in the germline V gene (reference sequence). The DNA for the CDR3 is TGCAGTGCTCTTCGCAGGGGAGGCACAGATACGCAGTATTTT. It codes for CSALRRGGTDTQYF.

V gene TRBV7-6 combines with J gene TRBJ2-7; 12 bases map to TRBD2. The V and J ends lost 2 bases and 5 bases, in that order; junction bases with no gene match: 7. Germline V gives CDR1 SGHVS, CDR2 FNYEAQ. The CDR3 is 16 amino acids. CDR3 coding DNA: TGTGCCAGCAGCTTATTTGGGACTAGCGGGTTCAACGAGCAGTACTTC. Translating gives CASSLFGTSGFNEQYF.

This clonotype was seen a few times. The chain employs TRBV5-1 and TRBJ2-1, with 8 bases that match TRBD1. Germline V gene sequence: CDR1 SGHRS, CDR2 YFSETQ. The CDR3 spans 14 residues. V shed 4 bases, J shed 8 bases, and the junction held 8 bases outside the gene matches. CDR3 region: CASSPLDRAHEQFF. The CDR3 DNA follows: TGCGCCAGCAGCCCCCTGGACAGGGCCCATGAGCAGTTCTTC.

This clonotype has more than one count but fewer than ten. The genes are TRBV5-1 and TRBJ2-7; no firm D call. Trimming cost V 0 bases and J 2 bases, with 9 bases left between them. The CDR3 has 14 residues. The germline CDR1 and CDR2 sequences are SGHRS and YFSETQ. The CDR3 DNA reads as TGCGCCAGCAGCTTGGCCGCGGAACCCTACGAGCAGTACTTC. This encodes CASSLAAEPYEQYF.

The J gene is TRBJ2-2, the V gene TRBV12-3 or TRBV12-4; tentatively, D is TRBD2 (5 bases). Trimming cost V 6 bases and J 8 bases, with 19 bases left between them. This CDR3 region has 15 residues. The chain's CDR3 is CASSPPDLGGGELFF. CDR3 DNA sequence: TGTGCCAGCAGCCCCCCGGACTTGGGCGGGGGGGAGCTGTTTTTT.

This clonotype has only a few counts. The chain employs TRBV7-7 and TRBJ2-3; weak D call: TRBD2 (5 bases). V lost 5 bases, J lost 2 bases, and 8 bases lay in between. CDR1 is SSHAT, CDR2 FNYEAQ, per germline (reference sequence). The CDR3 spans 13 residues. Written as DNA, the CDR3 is TGTGCCAGCAGCGCGGGCTACACAGATACGCAGTATTTT. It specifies CASSAGYTDTQYF.

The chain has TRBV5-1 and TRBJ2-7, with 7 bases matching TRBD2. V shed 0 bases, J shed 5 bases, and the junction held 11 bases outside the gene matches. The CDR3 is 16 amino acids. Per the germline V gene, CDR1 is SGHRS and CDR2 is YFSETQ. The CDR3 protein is CASSLGRWEGPNEQYF. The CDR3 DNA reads TGCGCCAGCAGCTTGGGCCGGTGGGAGGGCCCAAACGAGCAGTACTTC.

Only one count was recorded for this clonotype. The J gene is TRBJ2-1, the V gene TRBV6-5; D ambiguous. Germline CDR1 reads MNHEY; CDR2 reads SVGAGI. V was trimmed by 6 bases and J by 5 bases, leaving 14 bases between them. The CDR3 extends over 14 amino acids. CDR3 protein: CASRLDQRDNEQFF. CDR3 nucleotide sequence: TGTGCCAGCAGGTTAGACCAGCGAGACAATGAGCAGTTCTTC.

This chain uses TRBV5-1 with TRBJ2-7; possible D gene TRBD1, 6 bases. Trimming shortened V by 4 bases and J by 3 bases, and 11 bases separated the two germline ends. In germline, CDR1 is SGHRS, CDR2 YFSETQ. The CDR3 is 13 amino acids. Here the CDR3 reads CASSTTQGYEQYF. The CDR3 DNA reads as TGCGCCAGCAGCACGACACAGGGCTACGAGCAGTACTTC.

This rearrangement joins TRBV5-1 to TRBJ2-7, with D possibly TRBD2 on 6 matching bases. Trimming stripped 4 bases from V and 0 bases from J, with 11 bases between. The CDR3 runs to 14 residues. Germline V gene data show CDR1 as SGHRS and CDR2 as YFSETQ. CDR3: CASSGGTDSYEQYF. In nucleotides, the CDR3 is TGCGCCAGCAGCGGGGGGACCGACTCCTACGAGCAGTACTTC.

CDR3 residues: CASSQATSGRRDRSYNEQFF. The CDR3 bases are TGTGCCAGCAGCCAAGCAACTAGCGGGAGAAGAGATAGGTCCTACAATGAGCAGTTCTTC. V and J are TRBV4-2 and TRBJ2-1; 11 nucleotides match TRBD2. This CDR3 comprises 20 residues. Germline trimming cut 1 base from V and 1 base from J; bases unmatched to any gene: 12. Germline V gene data show CDR1 as LGHNA and CDR2 as YNFKEQ.

As DNA, the CDR3 is TGTGCCAGCAGCCAAAAAGCGGCTAGCGTTAGCACAGATACGCAGTATTTT. Translation: CASSQKAASVSTDTQYF. This sequence joins TRBV4-2 and TRBJ2-3; a possible D gene is TRBD2 (6 bases). Germline CDR1 is LGHNA and CDR2 is YNFKEQ. The CDR3 is 17 residues long. V lost 2 bases and J lost 0, with 15 bases in between.

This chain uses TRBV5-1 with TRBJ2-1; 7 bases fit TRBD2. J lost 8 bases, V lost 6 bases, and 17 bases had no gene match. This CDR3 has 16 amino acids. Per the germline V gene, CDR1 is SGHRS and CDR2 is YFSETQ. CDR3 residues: CASNNDVAREGDEQFF. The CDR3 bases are TGCGCCAGCAACAACGATGTGGCTAGGGAGGGCGATGAGCAGTTCTTC.

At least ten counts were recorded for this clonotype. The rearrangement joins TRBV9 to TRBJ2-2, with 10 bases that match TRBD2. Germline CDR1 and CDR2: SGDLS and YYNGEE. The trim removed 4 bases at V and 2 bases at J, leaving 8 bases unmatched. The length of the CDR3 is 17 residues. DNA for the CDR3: TGTGCCAGCAGCTTACCCGGGACTAGCGCTAACACCGGGGAGCTGTTTTTT. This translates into CASSLPGTSANTGELFF.

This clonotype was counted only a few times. CDR3 coding DNA: TGTGCCAGCAGCTTTCGGACGGGGGTTAGCACAGATACGCAGTATTTT. It codes for CASSFRTGVSTDTQYF. The rearrangement joins TRBV5-5 to TRBJ2-3; D might be TRBD2 (6 bases). The germline V gene encodes CDR1 SGHKS and CDR2 YYEKEE (reference sequence). The CDR3 is 16 amino acids. Between the trimmed V and J ends, which lost 2 bases and 0 bases, there was a span of 13 bases.

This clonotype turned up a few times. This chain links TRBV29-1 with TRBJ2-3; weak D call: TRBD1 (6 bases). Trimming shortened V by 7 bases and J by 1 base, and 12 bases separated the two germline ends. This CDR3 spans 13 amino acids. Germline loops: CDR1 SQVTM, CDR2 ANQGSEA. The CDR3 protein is CSANRVGTDTQYF. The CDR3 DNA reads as TGCAGCGCTAACAGGGTTGGCACAGATACGCAGTATTTT.

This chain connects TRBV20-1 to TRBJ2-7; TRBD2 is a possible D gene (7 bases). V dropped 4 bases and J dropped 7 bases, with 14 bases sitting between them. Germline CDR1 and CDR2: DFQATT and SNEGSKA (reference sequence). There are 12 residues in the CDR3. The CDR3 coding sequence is TGCAGTGCTATAAAGGGGGGGGAGGAGCAGTACTTC. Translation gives CSAIKGGEEQYF.

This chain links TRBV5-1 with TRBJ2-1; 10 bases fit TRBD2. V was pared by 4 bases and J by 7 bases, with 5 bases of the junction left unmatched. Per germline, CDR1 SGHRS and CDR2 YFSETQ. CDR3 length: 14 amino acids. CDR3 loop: CASSQGLAHNEQFF. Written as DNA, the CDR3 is TGCGCCAGCAGCCAGGGACTAGCGCATAATGAGCAGTTCTTC.

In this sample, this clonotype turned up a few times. In nucleotides, the CDR3 is TGCAGTGCTAGAGATCGTTCGGGCGGGATTTACGAGCAGTACTTC. As protein: CSARDRSGGIYEQYF. The V and J genes are TRBV20-1 and TRBJ2-7, with D tentatively TRBD2 (6 bases). V lost 0 bases to trimming and J lost 4 bases, with 16 bases between them. Looked up from germline, CDR1 is DFQATT and CDR2 is SNEGSKA (reference sequence). CDR3 length: 15 residues.

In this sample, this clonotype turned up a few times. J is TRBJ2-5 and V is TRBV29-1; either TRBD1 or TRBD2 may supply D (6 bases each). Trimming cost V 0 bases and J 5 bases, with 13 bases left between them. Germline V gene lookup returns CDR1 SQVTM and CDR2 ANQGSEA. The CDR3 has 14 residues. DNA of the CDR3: TGCAGCGTTGAAGAAATGGGGGCGGGGGAGACCCAGTACTTC. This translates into CSVEEMGAGETQYF. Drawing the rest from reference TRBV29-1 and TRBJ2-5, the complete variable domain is SAVISQKPSRDICQRGTSLTIQCQVDSQVTMMFWYRQQPGQSLTLIATANQGSEATYESGFVIDKFPISRPNLTFSTLTVSNMSPEDSSIYLCSVEEMGAGETQYFGPGTRLLVL.

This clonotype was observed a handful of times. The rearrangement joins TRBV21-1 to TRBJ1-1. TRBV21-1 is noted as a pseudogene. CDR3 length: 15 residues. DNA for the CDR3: TGTGCCAGCAGCAAATGGAGGGAGGCGAACACTGAAGCTTTCTTT. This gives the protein CASSKWREANTEAFF.